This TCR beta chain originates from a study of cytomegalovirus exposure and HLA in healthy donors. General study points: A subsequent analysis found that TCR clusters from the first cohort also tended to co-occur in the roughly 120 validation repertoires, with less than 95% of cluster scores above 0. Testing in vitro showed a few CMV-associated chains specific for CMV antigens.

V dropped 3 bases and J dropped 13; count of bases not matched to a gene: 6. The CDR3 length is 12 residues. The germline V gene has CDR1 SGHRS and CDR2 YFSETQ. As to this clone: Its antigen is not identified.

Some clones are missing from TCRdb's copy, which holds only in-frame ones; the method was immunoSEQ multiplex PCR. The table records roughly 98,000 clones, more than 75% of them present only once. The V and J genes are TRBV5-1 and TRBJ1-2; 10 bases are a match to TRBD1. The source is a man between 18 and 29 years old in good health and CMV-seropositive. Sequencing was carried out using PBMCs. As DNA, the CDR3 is TGCGCCAGCAGCTGGGACAGGGGTCCGCGCACCTTC. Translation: CASSWDRGPRTF.